This T cell receptor beta chain stems from a study of T cells after yellow fever vaccination. On this clonotype itself: Its antigen is undetermined.

Study-level points and caveats: Among all clonotypes, a small share was observed in both CD4 and CD8 compartments. After the booster, approximately 96% of CD4 and about nine tenths of CD8 primary-response clones were re-detected. Contaminants from the bulk population, in the form of abundant clonotypes, could be found in FACS-sorted repertoires.

The 5'RACE template-switching step produced TCR cDNA and added a universal primer site and UMIs. TCRdb fed the 5' RACE reads into MiXCR, producing one record per CDR3 protein. The sample lists around 110,000 distinct CDR3 sequences, approximately 8.4% occurring once. The V gene's germline CDR1 is MNHEY and CDR2 SVGEGT. Deletions cut 10 bases from V and 6 bases from J, with 14 bases between. The CDR3 consists of 12 residues. The specimen comprised CD8+ T cells sorted from PBMCs, sampled 45 days after the yellow fever booster vaccination. The J gene is TRBJ2-3, the V gene TRBV6-2 or TRBV6-3, with unresolved D. This TCR derives from a man younger than 40 who received the YFV17D yellow fever vaccine. The CDR3 DNA is TGTGCCACCACCCTGAGTGGGGATACGCAGTATTTT. Its protein is CATTLSGDTQYF.